The entry below describes one T cell receptor (beta chain). As defined, naive CD8 cells were CD45RO-negative and positively selected for CCR7, with terminally differentiated effector memory CD45RA+ cells excluded. The entry originates in a study of shared clonotypes between healthy human individuals. Germline V lookup: CDR1 SEHNR, CDR2 FQNEAQ (reference sequence). The CDR3 has 14 amino acids. The V end was cut by 1 base, the J end by 2 bases, with 9 bases between. TCRdb's table, derived via immunoSEQ multiplex PCR, lists solely in-frame clones and lacks some. The table records about 870,000 clones, 92% of them present only once.

This chain joins TRBV7-9 and TRBJ2-7; D is possibly TRBD1 or TRBD2 (5 bases each). Sequences were obtained from naive CD8+ T cells sorted from blood. The TCR sequence derives from a man aged 25 to 40 in good health. CDR3: CASSLVGEPYEQYF. CDR3 in DNA: TGTGCCAGCAGCTTAGTGGGGGAACCCTACGAGCAGTACTTC.